These T cell receptor beta chains were read from a single sample in a study of spatial heterogeneity in lung cancer. TCRdb analysed the 5' RACE reads with MiXCR anew, one entry per CDR3 protein. The sample holds more than 5,000 distinct CDR3 sequences, over 3.5% seen once. Source: lung tumor tissue, taken at surgery. Receptors originate from a female donor with early-stage non-small cell lung cancer. CDR3s include the opening cysteine and the closing phenylalanine or tryptophan. Each record gives: J gene, D gene, clone size, V gene, CDR3 DNA, CDR3 protein. D genes are given only for firm matches. Clone size, where shown, is once, few, many, or a class for clones that have expanded.

>TRBJ2-1|TRBD1|many|TRBV5-1
TGCGCCAGCAGCTGGGACAGTTTTAATGAGCAGTTCTTC
CASSWDSFNEQFF
>TRBJ1-6|-|medium-sized|TRBV7-3
TGTGCCAGCAGCTTAAAGAGCTCCTATAATTCACCCCTCCACTTT
CASSLKSSYNSPLHF
>TRBJ2-2|-|medium-sized|TRBV10-3
TGTGCCATCCGAACAGGGAATGGACACACCGGGGAGCTGTTTTTT
CAIRTGNGHTGELFF
>TRBJ2-5|-|medium-sized|TRBV11-3
TGTGCCAGCAGCCGAACCGACTCTTCGGAGACCCAGTACTTC
CASSRTDSSETQYF
>TRBJ2-1|-|medium-sized|TRBV27
TGTGCCAGCAGTTTAGGAGCTCCCCATTACAATGAGCAGTTCTTC
CASSLGAPHYNEQFF
>TRBJ1-3|-|many|TRBV7-8
TGTGCCAGCAGCCCCCTTTGGGGGCCGAGAAGCACGTCTGGAAACACCATATATTTT
CASSPLWGPRSTSGNTIYF
>TRBJ2-1|TRBD2|medium-sized|TRBV5-1
TGCGCCAGCAGCTTAGACACTAGCGGGAATGAGCAGTTCTTC
CASSLDTSGNEQFF
>TRBJ2-1|-|many|TRBV6-5
TGTGCCAGCAGCCCTGGACAGAGCTACAATGAGCAGTTCTTC
CASSPGQSYNEQFF
>TRBJ2-7|TRBD1|-|TRBV20-1
TGCAGTGCCAGCCGCCCGGACAGGCGATCCTACGAGCAGTACTTC
CSASRPDRRSYEQYF
>TRBJ2-7|-|large|TRBV29-1
TGCAGCGTTGAAGATTTCAGCCTAGGCTACGAGCAGTACTTC
CSVEDFSLGYEQYF
>TRBJ1-2|TRBD1|medium-sized|TRBV6-5
TGTGCCAGCAGCAATCCCGGGACAGGGGATGACTATGGCTACACCTTC
CASSNPGTGDDYGYTF
>TRBJ2-3|-|medium-sized|TRBV28
TGTGCCAGCAAATTGGGGTTTAGCACAGATACGCAGTATTTT
CASKLGFSTDTQYF
>TRBJ2-1|-|many|TRBV7-8
TGTGCCAGCAGCTTAGGTCGGCCCACCTACAATGAGCAGTTCTTC
CASSLGRPTYNEQFF
>TRBJ2-1|TRBD2|medium-sized|TRBV6-2/TRBV6-3
TGTGCCAGCAGTTACCTCCGACTAGCGAATGAGCAGTTCTTC
CASSYLRLANEQFF
>TRBJ2-1|-|few|TRBV5-6
TGTGCCAGCAGCTTGGGGACCCAAGGGATCTTC
CASSLGTQGIF
>TRBJ1-5|-|medium-sized|TRBV6-1
TGTGCCGCTTTGGAGGCAGGGCTCTATAGCAATCAGCCCCAGCATTTT
CAALEAGLYSNQPQHF
>TRBJ1-1|-|many|TRBV2
TGTGCCAGCAGTGGTCGAGGGCTGAACACTGAAGCTTTCTTT
CASSGRGLNTEAFF
>TRBJ2-1|TRBD1|large|TRBV18
TGTGCCAGCTCAGCATATGCCGGGACAGGGGCCTACAATGAGCAGTTCTTC
CASSAYAGTGAYNEQFF
>TRBJ1-2|TRBD1|many|TRBV2
TGTGCCAGCAGGATCGGACAGGTGGAGTATGGCTACACCTTC
CASRIGQVEYGYTF
>TRBJ2-1|-|few|TRBV20-1
TGCAGTTCGGAGGGTGCATACAATGAGCAGTTCTTC
CSSEGAYNEQFF
>TRBJ1-5|TRBD1|many|TRBV10-3
TGTGCCATCAGTGCTCAGGGGGGCGGCAATCAGCCCCAGCATTTT
CAISAQGGGNQPQHF
>TRBJ2-5|TRBD1|many|TRBV12-3/TRBV12-4
TGTGCCAGCAGTTTAACAGGACAGGGTGGGATACAAGAGACCCAGTACTTC
CASSLTGQGGIQETQYF
>TRBJ2-1|-|medium-sized|TRBV29-1
TGCAGCGTTGAGGAGCAGAGCGGTCACAATGAGCAGTTCTTC
CSVEEQSGHNEQFF
>TRBJ2-1|TRBD2|many|TRBV7-2
TGTGCCAGCAGCGGAACTAGCGGGCCCTTCAATGAGCAGTTCTTC
CASSGTSGPFNEQFF
>TRBJ1-2|-|many|TRBV27
TGTGCCAGCAACCCCGGACCGTATAACTATGGCTACACCTTC
CASNPGPYNYGYTF
>TRBJ2-1|-|medium-sized|TRBV21-1
TGTGCCAGCAGCAATCGGGGCAGCGGGAGAGTGAGGAATGAGCAGTTCTTC
CASSNRGSGRVRNEQFF
>TRBJ2-2|TRBD1|medium-sized|TRBV15
TGTGCCACCAGCAGAGTAGGGACAGGGGTGGCCGGGGAGCTGTTTTTT
CATSRVGTGVAGELFF
>TRBJ2-2|-|many|TRBV6-5
TGTGCCAGCAGTCTCGTTGCGACTCTGAACACCGGGGAGCTGTTTTTT
CASSLVATLNTGELFF
>TRBJ2-1|-|medium-sized|TRBV7-9
TGTGCCAGCAGCCCCGGTTTGCGACAGACGACCTACAATGAGCAGTTCTTC
CASSPGLRQTTYNEQFF
>TRBJ2-7|-|medium-sized|TRBV28
TGTGCCAGCAGACCCGGTCCCTCCTACGAGCAGTACTTC
CASRPGPSYEQYF
>TRBJ2-3|-|medium-sized|TRBV2
TGTGCCAGCAGTGCCCCGGGCCAGGATACGCAGTATTTT
CASSAPGQDTQYF
>TRBJ1-5|-|medium-sized|TRBV20-1
TGCAGTGCTTCCCCGGGTTCAAATCAGCCCCAGCATTTT
CSASPGSNQPQHF
>TRBJ1-5|-|medium-sized|TRBV20-1
TGCAGTGCTAGAGCTCCCGTGGACTCCAATCAGCCCCAGCATTTT
CSARAPVDSNQPQHF
>TRBJ2-1|TRBD2|medium-sized|TRBV6-5
TGTGCCAGCAGTGGACTAGCGGGAGGGGAGGAGTTCTTC
CASSGLAGGEEFF
>TRBJ2-5|TRBD2|few|TRBV7-3
TGTGCCAGCAGCCCTGGACTAGCGGGAGCGCACAGGGAGACCCAGTACTTC
CASSPGLAGAHRETQYF
>TRBJ2-5|-|few|TRBV2
TGTGCCAGCAGTGAGGGACCGGGGGCGGAGACCCAGTACTTC
CASSEGPGAETQYF
>TRBJ2-3|TRBD1|medium-sized|TRBV7-9
TGTGCCAGCAGCGCAGGGGGACCAGATACGCAGTATTTT
CASSAGGPDTQYF
>TRBJ1-2|-|medium-sized|TRBV6-1
TGTGCCAGCACCAGGCCTGTCATCAGCTATGGCTACACCTTC
CASTRPVISYGYTF
>TRBJ1-2|-|medium-sized|TRBV20-1
TGCAGAGCAGGAGCCTCTAACTATGGCTACACCTTC
CRAGASNYGYTF
>TRBJ2-5|-|many|TRBV12-3/TRBV12-4
TGTGCCAGCAGTTTGGAGCGGGAGACCCAGTACTTC
CASSLERETQYF
>TRBJ2-1|-|many|TRBV24-1
TGTGCCACCAGTGACTCGAGCGGGCGGACCTACAATGAGCAGTTCTTC
CATSDSSGRTYNEQFF
>TRBJ1-5|TRBD1|medium-sized|TRBV13
TGTGCCAGCAGCATTCGGGACAGGGGGCGTTATAGCAATCAGCCCCAGCATTTT
CASSIRDRGRYSNQPQHF
>TRBJ2-1|-|many|TRBV6-1
TGTGCCACCCGGACAGTCTACAATGAGCAGTTCTTC
CATRTVYNEQFF
>TRBJ2-7|-|medium-sized|TRBV7-2
TGTGCCAGCAGCGAAGTCACCTCCTACGAGCAGTACTTC
CASSEVTSYEQYF
>TRBJ1-1|-|few|TRBV12-3/TRBV12-4
TGTGCCAGCAGTTTGGTCCAGGGAAACACTGAAGCTTTCTTT
CASSLVQGNTEAFF
>TRBJ2-1|-|many|TRBV2
TGTGCCAGCAGTGAGGATAGCTCCTACAATGAGCAGTTCTTC
CASSEDSSYNEQFF
>TRBJ1-2|TRBD1|medium-sized|TRBV29-1
TGCAGCACACGGGACAGGGGGATTAATAACTATGGCTACACCTTC
CSTRDRGINNYGYTF
>TRBJ2-3|TRBD2|medium-sized|TRBV20-1
TGCAGTGCTGGAAGACTAGCGGGAGGTGGTAACACAGATACGCAGTATTTT
CSAGRLAGGGNTDTQYF